This T cell receptor (beta chain) was identified in a study of CD8+ T cells in alopecia areata. In the case of this clone: Its antigen is as yet unknown.

Sequencing used cDNA as its template, made by extracting RNA and reverse transcribing it. The repertoire was sequenced with immunoSEQ multiplex PCR; TCRdb's copy has only in-frame clones and lacks some. The data contain 70,000 or so clones, over 25% of them singletons. Overall study results and limits: Under tofacitinib, numerous expanded lesional clonotypes remained detectable in scalp and blood.

The CDR3 has 16 residues. V lost 2 bases to trimming and J lost 0 bases; unmatched junction nucleotides: 6. Germline V gene data show CDR1 as SQVTM and CDR2 as ANQGSEA. Treatment indicated: oral pan-JAK inhibitor, 5-10 mg twice daily. This clonotype was obtained from a human donor with alopecia areata. The starting material was CD8+ T cells sorted from blood, obtained at week 4, from a patient treated with tofacitinib. V gene TRBV29-1 combines with J gene TRBJ2-3, with TRBD2 matching over 9 bases. The CDR3 DNA sequence: TGCAGCGTTGAACTGGCGGGAGGGCCAAGCACAGATACGCAGTATTTT. This translates into CSVELAGGPSTDTQYF.